Reported below is one T cell receptor (beta chain). Per the authors' pipeline: Nucleated cell counts were estimated from reference gene primer amplification. Libraries were prepared by immunoSEQ multiplex PCR; TCRdb keeps only in-frame clonotypes and omits some of them. The DNA was the basis for D and trimming; V, J and clone size are from that table. This sample has about 150,000 clones, with roughly 88% found just once. The data are from a study of blood T cell repertoires in COVID-19. The wider study: Whether acute or convalescent, the COVID-19 samples came from the United States, Italy and Spain. T cells, B-cell-depleted T cells, or PBMCs supplied cDNA or gDNA.

This sequence originates from a young man with COVID-19, enrolled during active disease. Material for sequencing was peripheral blood.

CDR3 protein: CASRGFGQGNSYNEQFF. DNA of the CDR3: TGTGCCAGCCGGGGCTTCGGACAGGGTAACTCCTACAATGAGCAGTTCTTC. This chain uses TRBV27 with TRBJ2-1, with TRBD1 matching 8 bases. CDR1 is MNHEY, CDR2 SMNVEV, per germline (reference sequence). The junction had 12 bases not matched to a gene; V was cut back by 8 bases and J by 0 bases. The CDR3 sequence is 17 residues long.